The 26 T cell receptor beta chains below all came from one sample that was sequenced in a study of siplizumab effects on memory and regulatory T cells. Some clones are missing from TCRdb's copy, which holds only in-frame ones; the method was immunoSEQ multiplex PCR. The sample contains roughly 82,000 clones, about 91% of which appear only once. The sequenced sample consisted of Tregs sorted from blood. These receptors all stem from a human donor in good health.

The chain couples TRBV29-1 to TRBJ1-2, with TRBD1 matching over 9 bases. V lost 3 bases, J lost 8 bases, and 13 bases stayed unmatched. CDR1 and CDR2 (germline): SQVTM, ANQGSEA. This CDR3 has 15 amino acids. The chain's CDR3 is CSVDANRGLEDGYTF. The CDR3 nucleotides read TGCAGCGTTGATGCGAACAGGGGGCTGGAAGACGGCTACACCTTC. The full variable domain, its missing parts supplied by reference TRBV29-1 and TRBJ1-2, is SAVISQKPSRDICQRGTSLTIQCQVDSQVTMMFWYRQQPGQSLTLIATANQGSEATYESGFVIDKFPISRPNLTFSTLTVSNMSPEDSSIYLCSVDANRGLEDGYTFGSGTRLTVV.

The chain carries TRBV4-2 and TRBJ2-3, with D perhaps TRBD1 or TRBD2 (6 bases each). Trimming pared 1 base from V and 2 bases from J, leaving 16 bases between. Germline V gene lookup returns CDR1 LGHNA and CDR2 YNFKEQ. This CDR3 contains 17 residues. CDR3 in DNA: TGTGCCAGCAGCCAAGCTTCGGGGGCCGGCTACACAGATACGCAGTATTTT. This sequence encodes CASSQASGAGYTDTQYF.

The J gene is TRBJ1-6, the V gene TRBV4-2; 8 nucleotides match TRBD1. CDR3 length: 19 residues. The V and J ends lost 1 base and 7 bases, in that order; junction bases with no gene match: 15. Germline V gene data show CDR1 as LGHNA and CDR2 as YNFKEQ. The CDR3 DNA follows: TGTGCCAGCAGCCAAGCAGGGGGCGCAAGCCCCTTAGGGAATTCACCCCTCCACTTT. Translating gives CASSQAGGASPLGNSPLHF.

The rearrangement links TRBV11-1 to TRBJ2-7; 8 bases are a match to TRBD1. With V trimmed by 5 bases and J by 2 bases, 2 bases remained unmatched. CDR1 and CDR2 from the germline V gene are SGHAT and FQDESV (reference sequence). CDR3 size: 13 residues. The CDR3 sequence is CASSRQGPYEQYF. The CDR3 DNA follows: TGTGCCAGCAGCCGACAGGGGCCCTACGAGCAGTACTTC. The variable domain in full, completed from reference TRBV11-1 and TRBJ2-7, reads EAEVAQSPRYKITEKSQAVAFWCDPISGHATLYWYRQILGQGPELLVQFQDESVVDDSQLPKDRFSAERLKGVDSTLKIQPAELGDSAMYLCASSRQGPYEQYFGPGTRLTVT.

CDR3 in DNA: TGCGCCAGCAGCTTGGCAGGACAGGGCCCAAATTCACCCCTCCACTTT. Its protein is CASSLAGQGPNSPLHF. The chain uses TRBV5-1 and TRBJ1-6, with 8 bases aligning to TRBD1. Germline assignment: CDR1 SGHRS and CDR2 YFSETQ. The CDR3 totals 16 residues. J was trimmed by 7 bases and V by 0 bases; bases with no gene match: 6.

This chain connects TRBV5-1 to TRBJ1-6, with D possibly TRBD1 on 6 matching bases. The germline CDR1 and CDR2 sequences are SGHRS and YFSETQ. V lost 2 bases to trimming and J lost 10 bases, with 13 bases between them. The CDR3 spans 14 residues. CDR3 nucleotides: TGCGCCAGCAGCTTCGGACAGCCAGCATCACCCCTCCACTTT. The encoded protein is CASSFGQPASPLHF.

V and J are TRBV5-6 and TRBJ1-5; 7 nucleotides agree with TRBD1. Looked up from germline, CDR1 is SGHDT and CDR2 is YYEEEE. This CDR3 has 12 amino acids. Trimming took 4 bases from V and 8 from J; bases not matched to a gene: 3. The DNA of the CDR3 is TGTGCCAGCAGCGTTCAGGGGGAGCCCCAGCATTTT. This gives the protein CASSVQGEPQHF.

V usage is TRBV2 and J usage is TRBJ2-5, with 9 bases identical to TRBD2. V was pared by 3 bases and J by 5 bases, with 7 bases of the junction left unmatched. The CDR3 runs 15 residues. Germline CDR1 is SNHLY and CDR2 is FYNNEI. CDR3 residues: CASSEISGGGETQYF. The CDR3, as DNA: TGTGCCAGCAGTGAGATTAGCGGGGGAGGTGAGACCCAGTACTTC.

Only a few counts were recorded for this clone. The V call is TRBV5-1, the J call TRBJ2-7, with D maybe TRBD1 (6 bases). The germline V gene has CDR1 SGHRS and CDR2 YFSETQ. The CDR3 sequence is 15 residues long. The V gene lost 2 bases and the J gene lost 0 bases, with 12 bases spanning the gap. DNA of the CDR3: TGCGCCAGCAGCTTTACAGGGTCCACCTCCTACGAGCAGTACTTC. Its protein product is CASSFTGSTSYEQYF.

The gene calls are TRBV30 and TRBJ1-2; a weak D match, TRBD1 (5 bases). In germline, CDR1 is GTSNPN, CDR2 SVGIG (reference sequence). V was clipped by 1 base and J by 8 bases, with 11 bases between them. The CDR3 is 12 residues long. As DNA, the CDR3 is TGTGCCTGGAGTGACAGGTTCAACGGCTACACCTTC. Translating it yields CAWSDRFNGYTF.

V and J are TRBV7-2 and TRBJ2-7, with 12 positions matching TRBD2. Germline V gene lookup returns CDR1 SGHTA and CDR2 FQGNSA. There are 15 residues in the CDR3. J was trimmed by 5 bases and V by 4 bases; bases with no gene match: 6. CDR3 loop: CASSSGLAGFHEQYF. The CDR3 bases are TGTGCCAGCAGCTCAGGACTAGCGGGGTTCCACGAGCAGTACTTC.

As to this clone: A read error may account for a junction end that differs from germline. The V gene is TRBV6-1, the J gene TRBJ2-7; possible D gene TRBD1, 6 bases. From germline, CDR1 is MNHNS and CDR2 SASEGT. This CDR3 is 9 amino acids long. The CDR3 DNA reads TGTGCCAGCAGTGAGTACAGGGACTTC. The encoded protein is CASSEYRDF.

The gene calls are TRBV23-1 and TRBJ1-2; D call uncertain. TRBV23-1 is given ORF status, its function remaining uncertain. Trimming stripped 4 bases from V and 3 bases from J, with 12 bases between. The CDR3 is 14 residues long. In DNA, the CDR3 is TGCGCCAGCAGTCCGACCCCGACGGACTATGGCTACACCTTC. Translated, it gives CASSPTPTDYGYTF.

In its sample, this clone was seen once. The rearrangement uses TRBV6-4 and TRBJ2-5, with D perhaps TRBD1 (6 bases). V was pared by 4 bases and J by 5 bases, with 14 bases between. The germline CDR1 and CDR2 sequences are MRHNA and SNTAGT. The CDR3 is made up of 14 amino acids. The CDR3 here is CASSVDRSGETQYF. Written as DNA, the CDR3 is TGTGCCAGCAGTGTAGACAGGTCCGGGGAGACCCAGTACTTC.

The CDR3 coding sequence is TGTGCCAGCTCACCAAATCGGGAAAACACCATATATTTT. Its protein is CASSPNRENTIYF. This sequence joins TRBV18 and TRBJ1-3, with D unclear. The germline V and J ends were trimmed by 2 bases and 6 bases, with 8 bases remaining between them. Per germline, CDR1 KGHSH and CDR2 LQKENI. There are 13 residues in the CDR3.

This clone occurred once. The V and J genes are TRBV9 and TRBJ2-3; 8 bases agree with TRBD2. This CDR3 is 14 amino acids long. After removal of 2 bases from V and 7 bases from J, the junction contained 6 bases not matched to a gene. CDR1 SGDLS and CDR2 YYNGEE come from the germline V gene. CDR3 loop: CASSVGLGENTQYF. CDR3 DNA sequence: TGTGCCAGCAGCGTGGGACTAGGGGAAAATACGCAGTATTTT.

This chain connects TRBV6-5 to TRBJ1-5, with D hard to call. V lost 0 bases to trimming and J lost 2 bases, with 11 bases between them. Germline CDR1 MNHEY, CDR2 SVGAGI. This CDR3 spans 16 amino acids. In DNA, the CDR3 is TGTGCCAGCAGTTACTCGCGGGTTGCGGGCAATCAGCCCCAGCATTTT. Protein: CASSYSRVAGNQPQHF.

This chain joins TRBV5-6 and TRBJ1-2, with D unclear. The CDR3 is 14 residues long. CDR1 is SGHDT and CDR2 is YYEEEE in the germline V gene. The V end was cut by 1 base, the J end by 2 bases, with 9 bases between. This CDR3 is CASSLMTTNYGYTF. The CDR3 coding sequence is TGTGCCAGCAGCTTGATGACGACGAACTATGGCTACACCTTC.

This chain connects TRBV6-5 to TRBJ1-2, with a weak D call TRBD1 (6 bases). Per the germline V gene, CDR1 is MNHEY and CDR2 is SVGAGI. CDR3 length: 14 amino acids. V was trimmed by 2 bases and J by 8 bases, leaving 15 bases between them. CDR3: CASSYRSGGSGYTF. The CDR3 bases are TGTGCCAGCAGTTACCGCTCGGGGGGCTCGGGCTACACCTTC.

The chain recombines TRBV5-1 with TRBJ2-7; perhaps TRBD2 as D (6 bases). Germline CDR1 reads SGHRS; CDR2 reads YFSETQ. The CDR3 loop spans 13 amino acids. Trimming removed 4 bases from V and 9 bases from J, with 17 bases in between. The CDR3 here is CASSGGLWGGQYF. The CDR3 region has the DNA TGCGCCAGCAGCGGGGGACTTTGGGGTGGGCAGTACTTC.

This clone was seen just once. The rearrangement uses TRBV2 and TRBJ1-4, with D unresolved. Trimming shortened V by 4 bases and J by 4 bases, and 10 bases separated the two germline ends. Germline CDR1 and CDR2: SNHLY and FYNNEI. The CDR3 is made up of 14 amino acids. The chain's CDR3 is CASSAGRVNEKLFF. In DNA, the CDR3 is TGTGCCAGCAGTGCGGGGAGGGTTAATGAAAAACTGTTTTTT.

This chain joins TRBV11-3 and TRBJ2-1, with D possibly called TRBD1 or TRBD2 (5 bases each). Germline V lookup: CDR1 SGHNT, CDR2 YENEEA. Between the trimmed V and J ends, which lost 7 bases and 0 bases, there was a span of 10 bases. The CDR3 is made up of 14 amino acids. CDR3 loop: CASTRGSSYNEQFF. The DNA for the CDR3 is TGTGCCAGCACCCGGGGCAGCTCCTACAATGAGCAGTTCTTC.

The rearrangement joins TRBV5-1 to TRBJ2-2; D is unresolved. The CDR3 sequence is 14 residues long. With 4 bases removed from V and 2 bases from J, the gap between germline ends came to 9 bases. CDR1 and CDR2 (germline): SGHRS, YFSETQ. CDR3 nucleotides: TGCGCCAGCAGCAACACCATTAACACCGGGGAGCTGTTTTTT. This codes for CASSNTINTGELFF.

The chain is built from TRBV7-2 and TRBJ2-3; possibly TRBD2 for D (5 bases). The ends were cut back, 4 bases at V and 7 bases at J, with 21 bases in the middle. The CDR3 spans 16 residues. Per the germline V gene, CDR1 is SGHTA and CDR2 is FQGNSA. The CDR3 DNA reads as TGTGCCAGCAGCTACTACACGGCACTAGGATCGCATACGCAGTATTTT. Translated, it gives CASSYYTALGSHTQYF.

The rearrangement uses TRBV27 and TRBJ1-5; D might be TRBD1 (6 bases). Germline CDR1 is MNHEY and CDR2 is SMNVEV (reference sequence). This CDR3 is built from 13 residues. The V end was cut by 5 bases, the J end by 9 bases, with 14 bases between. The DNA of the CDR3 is TGTGCCAGCAGTCCACGGGGGGGCAGGCCCCAGCATTTT. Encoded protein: CASSPRGGRPQHF.

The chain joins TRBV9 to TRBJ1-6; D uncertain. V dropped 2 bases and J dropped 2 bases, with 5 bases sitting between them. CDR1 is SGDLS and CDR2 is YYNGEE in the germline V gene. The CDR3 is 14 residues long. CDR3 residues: CASSVDPYNSPLHF. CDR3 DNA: TGTGCCAGCAGCGTCGACCCCTATAATTCACCCCTCCACTTT.